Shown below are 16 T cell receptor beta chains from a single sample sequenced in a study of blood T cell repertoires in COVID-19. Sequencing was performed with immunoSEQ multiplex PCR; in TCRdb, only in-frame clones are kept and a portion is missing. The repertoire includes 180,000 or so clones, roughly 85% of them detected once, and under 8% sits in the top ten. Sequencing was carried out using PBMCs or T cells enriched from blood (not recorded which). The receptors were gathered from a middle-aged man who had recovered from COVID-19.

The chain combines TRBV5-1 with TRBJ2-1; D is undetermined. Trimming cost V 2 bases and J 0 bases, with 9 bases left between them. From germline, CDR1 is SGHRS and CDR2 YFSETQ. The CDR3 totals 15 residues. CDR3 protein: CASSLALSSYNEQFF. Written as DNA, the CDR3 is TGCGCCAGCAGCTTAGCGCTGAGCTCCTACAATGAGCAGTTCTTC.

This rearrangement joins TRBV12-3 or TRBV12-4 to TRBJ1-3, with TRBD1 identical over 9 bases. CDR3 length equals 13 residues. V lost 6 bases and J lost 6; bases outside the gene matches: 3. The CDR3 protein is CASRRQGENTIYF. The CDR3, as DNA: TGTGCCAGCAGGCGACAGGGGGAAAACACCATATATTTT.

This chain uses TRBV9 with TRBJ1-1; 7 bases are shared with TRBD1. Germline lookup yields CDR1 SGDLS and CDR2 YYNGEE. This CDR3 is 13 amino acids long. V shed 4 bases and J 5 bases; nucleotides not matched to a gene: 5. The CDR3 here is CASSREGATEAFF. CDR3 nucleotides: TGTGCCAGCAGCCGGGAGGGGGCGACTGAAGCTTTCTTT.

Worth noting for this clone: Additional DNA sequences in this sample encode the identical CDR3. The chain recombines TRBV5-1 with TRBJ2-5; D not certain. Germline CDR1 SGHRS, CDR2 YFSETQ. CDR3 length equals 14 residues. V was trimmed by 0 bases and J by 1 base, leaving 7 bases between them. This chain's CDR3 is CASSLGGVQETQYF. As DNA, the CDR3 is TGCGCCAGCAGCTTGGGAGGAGTCCAAGAGACCCAGTACTTC.

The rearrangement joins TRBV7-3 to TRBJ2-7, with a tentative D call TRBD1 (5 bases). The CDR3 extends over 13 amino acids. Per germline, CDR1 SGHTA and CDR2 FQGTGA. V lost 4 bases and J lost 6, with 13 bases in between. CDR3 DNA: TGTGCCAGCAGCTCCACCCCTCAGGGCGAGCAGTACTTC. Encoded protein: CASSSTPQGEQYF.

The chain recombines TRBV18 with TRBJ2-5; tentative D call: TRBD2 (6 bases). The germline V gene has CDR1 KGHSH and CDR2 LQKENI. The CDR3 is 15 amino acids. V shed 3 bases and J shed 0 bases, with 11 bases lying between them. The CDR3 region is CASSPLRGYQETQYF. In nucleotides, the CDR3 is TGTGCCAGCTCACCCCTACGGGGGTACCAAGAGACCCAGTACTTC.

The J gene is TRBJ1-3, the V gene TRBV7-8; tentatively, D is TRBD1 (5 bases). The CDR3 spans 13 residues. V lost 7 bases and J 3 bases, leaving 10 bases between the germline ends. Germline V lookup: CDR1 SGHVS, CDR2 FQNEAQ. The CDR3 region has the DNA TGTGCCAGCACCGGGGGAAGTGGAAACACCATATATTTT. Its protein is CASTGGSGNTIYF. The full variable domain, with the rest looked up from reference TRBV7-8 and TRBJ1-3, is GAGVSQSPRYKVAKRGQDVALRCDPISGHVSLFWYQQALGQGPEFLTYFQNEAQLDKSGLPSDRFFAERPEGSVSTLKIQRTQQEDSAVYLCASTGGSGNTIYFGEGSWLTVV.

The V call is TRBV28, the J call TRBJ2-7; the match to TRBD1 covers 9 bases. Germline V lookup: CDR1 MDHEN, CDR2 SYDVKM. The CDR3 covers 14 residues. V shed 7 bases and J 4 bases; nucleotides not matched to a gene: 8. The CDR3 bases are TGTGCCAGCACCACGCCGGGACAGGGATACGAGCAGTACTTC. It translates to CASTTPGQGYEQYF.

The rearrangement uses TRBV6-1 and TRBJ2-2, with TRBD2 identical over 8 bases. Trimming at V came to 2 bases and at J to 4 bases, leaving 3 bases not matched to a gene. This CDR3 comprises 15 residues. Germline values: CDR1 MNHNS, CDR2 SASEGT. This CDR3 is CASSETSGATGELFF. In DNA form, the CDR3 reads TGTGCCAGCAGTGAAACTAGCGGTGCCACCGGGGAGCTGTTTTTT.

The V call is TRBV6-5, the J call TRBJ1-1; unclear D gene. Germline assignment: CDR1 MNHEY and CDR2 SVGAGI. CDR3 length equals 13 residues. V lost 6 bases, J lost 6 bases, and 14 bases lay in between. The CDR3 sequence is CASRLIKPAEAFF. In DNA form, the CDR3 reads TGTGCCAGCAGACTAATAAAACCCGCTGAAGCTTTCTTT.

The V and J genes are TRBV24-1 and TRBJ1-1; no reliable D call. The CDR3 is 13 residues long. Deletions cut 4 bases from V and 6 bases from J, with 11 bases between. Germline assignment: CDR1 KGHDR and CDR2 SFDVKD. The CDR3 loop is CATSDSGRAEAFF. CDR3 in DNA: TGTGCCACCAGTGACTCGGGGAGGGCTGAAGCTTTCTTT.

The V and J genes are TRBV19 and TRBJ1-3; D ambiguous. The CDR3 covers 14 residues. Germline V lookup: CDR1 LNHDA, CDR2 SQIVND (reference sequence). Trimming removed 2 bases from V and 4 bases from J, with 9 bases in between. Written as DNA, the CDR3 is TGTGCCAGTAGTATAATCCCTACGGGAAACACCATATATTTT. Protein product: CASSIIPTGNTIYF.

The DNA for the CDR3 is TGTGCCATCAGTAAGGACAGTAATAATTCACCCCTCCACTTT. Translated, it gives CAISKDSNNSPLHF. This chain uses TRBV10-3 with TRBJ1-6; D may be TRBD1 (6 bases). V lost 5 bases and J lost 5, with 10 bases in between. The CDR3 covers 14 residues. The germline V gene has CDR1 ENHRY and CDR2 SYGVKD.

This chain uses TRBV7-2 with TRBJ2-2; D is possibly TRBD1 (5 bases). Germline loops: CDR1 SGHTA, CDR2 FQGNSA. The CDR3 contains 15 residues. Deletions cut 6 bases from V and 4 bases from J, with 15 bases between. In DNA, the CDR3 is TGTGCCAGCAGATTAAACAGGAACCCCACCGGGGAGCTGTTTTTT. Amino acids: CASRLNRNPTGELFF.

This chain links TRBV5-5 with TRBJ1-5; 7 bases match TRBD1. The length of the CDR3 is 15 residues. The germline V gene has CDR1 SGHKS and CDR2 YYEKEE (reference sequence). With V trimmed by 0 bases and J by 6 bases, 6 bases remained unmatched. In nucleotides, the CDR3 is TGTGCCAGCAGCTTGGCGACAGGGCGAGGTCAGCCCCAGCATTTT. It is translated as CASSLATGRGQPQHF.

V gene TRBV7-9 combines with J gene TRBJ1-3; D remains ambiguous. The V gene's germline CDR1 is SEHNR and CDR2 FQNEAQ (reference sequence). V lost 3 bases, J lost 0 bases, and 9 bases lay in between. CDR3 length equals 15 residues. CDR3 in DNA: TGTGCCAGCAGCTTCCGAGGTAACTCTGGAAACACCATATATTTT. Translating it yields CASSFRGNSGNTIYF.